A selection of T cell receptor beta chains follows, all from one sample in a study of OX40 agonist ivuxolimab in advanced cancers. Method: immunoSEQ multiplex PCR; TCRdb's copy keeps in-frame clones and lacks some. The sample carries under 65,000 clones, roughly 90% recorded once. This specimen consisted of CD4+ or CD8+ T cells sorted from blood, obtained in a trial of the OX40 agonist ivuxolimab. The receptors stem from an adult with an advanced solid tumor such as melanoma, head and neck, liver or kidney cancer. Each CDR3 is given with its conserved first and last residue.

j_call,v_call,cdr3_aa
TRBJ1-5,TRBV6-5,CASSYSDSYQPQHF
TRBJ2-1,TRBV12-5,CASGFGDEQFF
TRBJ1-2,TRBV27,CASSTWGSYGYTF
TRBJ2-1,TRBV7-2,CASRVTSGGADEQFF
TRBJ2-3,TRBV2,CASAGESTDTQYF
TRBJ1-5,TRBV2,CASRQGGWQPQHF
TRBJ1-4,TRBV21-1,CASQVMREKLFF
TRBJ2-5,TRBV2,CASRYQETQYF
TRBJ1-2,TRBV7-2,CASSSRLYGYTF
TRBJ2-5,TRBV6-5,CASSTGLQETQYF
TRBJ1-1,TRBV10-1,CASRDQDTEAFF
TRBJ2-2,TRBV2,CASSEPSNTGELFF
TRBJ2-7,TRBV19,CASSYSGASYEQYF
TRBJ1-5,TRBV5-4,CASSTDRASPQHF
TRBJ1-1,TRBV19,CASSIGLMNTEAFF
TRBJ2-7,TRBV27,CASSLSGLLYEQYF
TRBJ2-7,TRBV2,CASSYDAGTVYEQYF
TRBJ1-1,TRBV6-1,CASSEAGLNTEAFF
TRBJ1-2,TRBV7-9,CASSLGTAPIYGYTF
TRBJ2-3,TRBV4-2,CASSHTTDTQYF
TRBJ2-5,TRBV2,CASRGLTYQETQYF
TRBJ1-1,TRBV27,CASSLGNTEAFF
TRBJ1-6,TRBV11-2,CASSLVLSSYNSPLHF
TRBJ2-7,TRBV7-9,CASSGHSYEQYF
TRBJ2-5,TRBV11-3,CASSPSGGQETQYF
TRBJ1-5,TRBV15,CATSRVGTGQPQHF
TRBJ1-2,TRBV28,CASYPRTPLGYTF
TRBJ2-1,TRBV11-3,CASSQVGQGLNEQFF
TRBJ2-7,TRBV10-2,CASGTSGDYEQYF
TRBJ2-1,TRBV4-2,CASSQDGTSGGNNEQFF
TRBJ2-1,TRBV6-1,CASSEWGRASNDEQFF
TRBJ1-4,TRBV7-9,CASRVGEKLFF
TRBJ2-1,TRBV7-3,CASSSTGSSYNEQFF
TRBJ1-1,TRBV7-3,CASSSMLNTEAFF
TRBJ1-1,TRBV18,CASSPRGTGAVDTEAFF
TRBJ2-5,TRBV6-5,CASSYKGGGETQYF
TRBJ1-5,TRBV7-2,CASSPDTGWVYSNQPQHF
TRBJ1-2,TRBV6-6,CASSYSTVTGRDGYTF
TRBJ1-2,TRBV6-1,CASSLGQGDYGYTF
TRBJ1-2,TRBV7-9,CASSLDESGLHYGYTF
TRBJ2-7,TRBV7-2,CASSSDGYEQYF
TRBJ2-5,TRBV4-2,CVSSQDPNEETQYF
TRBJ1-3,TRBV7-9,CASSSRQGYSGNTIYF
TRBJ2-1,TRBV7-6,CASSPSGASDYNEQFF
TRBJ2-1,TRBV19,CASSIGTGTIYNEQFF
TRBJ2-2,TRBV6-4,CASSYAIPSNTGELFF
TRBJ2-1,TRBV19,CASSISGGSFYNEQFF
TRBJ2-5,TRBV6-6,CASRNPISGAGETQYF
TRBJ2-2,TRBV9,CASSVTGSLDTGELFF
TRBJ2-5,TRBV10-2,CASCDLRTQYF
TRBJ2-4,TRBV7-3,CASSLIVSRTKNIQYF
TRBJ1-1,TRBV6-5,CASSGYRANTEAFF
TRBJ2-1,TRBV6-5,CASSYSNGGEQFF
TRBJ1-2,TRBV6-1,CATFWGGTGYTF
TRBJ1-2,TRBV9,CASSVGDTNYGYTF
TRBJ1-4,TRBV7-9,CASSLSGGNSEKLFF